The source of this T cell receptor (beta chain) is a study of blood T cell repertoires in COVID-19 (dated by TCRdb to 2020 to 2021). Describing the broader study: The collaborator samples originated in the United States, Italy and Spain and spanned the acute and convalescent phases of COVID-19. The repertoires were released in a freely available public database meant as a resource for research on the immune response to SARS-CoV-2. The samples were drawn from the first 160 participants of the ongoing ImmuneRACE study and from 950 to 1,500 subjects provided by 6 global collaborators. The prospective study material was composed of cDNA or gDNA derived from T cells, B-cell-depleted T cells, or PBMCs. Subjects who had been exposed to COVID-19, were actively infected with it, or had recovered from it provided the deeply sampled blood TCRbeta repertoires that made up the dataset. The sample metadata nearly always contained a de-identified subject ID, COVID-19 status, age in years and sex. Where HLA class I and class II types were available, the types were taken from metadata supplied by the sample provider, not from assay-based typing. Results and caveats for the whole study, not just this receptor: The quantity of clinical and demographic metadata differed by source and by participant and was supplied without curation.

This clone was observed a few times. The antigen it binds to is not known. It has no much larger one-base neighbor in the sample; base qualities were not kept. Enrolling through a virtual design, the prospective study's participants ranged in age from roughly 18 to 90 years and lived across roughly 23 United States geographic areas. To assign participants to cohorts, the prospective study relied on clinical history that participants themselves reported in a screening survey and a study questionnaire. ImmuneRACE Cohort 3 recovered participants were defined by two consecutive negative NP/OP PCR tests, healthcare professional clearance, or symptom resolution. In the prospective study, mobile phlebotomists collected whole blood, serum and a nasopharyngeal or oropharyngeal swab from each participant. Participants in the prospective study had the option to provide additional blood draws and questionnaires over an approximately 2-month period. Prospective study blood samples were shipped either frozen or at room temperature before DNA extraction.

TCRbeta CDR3 regions were amplified from genomic DNA by means of the immunoSEQ Assay, a bias-controlled multiplex PCR. As for how the authors treated the data: The number of nucleated cells in each sample was estimated from the amplification of reference gene primers within the assay. Sequence reads were collapsed and filtered to measure the absolute abundance of every unique TCRbeta CDR3 rearrangement. Productive Simpson clonality was computed per sample as the square root of Simpson's diversity index over productive rearrangements. TCRdb's version of the immuneACCESS table is confined to in-frame rearrangements and falls short of the full clone set. An unresolved V gene accounts for under half of the shortfall where checked; the remainder is of unknown origin. Clone size and V and J calls were adopted from that table, with D and trimming inferred from the DNA. For this sample the table gives 150,000 to 200,000 clones, of which almost 85% were detected only once. 11% of the sample goes to the ten largest clones.

The germline V gene (reference sequence) sets CDR1 to GTSNPN and CDR2 to SVGIG. Here V drops 3 bases and J drops 0 bases, and the junction holds 5 bases not matched to any gene. From the cysteine up to the phenylalanine, the CDR3 has a length of 15 residues. The DNA shown is the 45-base CDR3, in frame from base 1. The receptor chain draws on TRBV30 and TRBJ1-3; 7 bases in the junction line up with TRBD1. The origin of this receptor is a man between 50 and 59 years old who had recovered from COVID-19. The sample consisted of PBMCs or T cells enriched from blood (not recorded which). At the DNA level, the sequence is TGTGCCTGGAGGAGGGGACAGAGCTCTGGAAACACCATATATTTT. Translated, it gives CAWRRGQSSGNTIYF. Beyond the CDR3, the reference TRBV30 and TRBJ1-3 genes provide the residues; the full variable domain reads: SQTIHQWPATLVQPVGSPLSLECTVEGTSNPNLYWYRQAAGRGLQLLFYSVGIGQISSEVPQNLSASRPQDRQFILSSKKLLLSDSGFYLCAWRRGQSSGNTIYFGEGSWLTVV.